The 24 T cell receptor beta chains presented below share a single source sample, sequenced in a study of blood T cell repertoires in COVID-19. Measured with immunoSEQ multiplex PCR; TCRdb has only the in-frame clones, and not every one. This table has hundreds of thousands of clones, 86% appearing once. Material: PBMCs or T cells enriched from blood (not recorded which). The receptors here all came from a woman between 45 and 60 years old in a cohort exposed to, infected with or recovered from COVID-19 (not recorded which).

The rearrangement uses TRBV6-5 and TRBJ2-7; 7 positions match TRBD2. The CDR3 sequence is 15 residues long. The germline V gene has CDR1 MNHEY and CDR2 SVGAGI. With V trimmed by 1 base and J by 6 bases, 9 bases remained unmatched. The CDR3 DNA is TGTGCCAGCAGTTACTACCGGAGCGGGGTTGCCGAGCAGTACTTC. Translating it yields CASSYYRSGVAEQYF.

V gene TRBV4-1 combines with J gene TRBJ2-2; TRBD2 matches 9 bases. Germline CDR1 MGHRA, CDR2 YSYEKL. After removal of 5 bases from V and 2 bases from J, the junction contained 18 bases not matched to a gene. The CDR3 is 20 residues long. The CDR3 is CASSDFPGGSGGPNTGELFF. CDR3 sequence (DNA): TGCGCCAGCAGCGATTTCCCGGGAGGTAGCGGGGGACCTAACACCGGGGAGCTGTTTTTT.

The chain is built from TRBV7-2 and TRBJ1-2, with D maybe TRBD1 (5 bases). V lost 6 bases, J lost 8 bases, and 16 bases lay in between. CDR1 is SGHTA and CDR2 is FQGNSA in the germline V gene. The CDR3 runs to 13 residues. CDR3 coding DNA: TGTGCCAGCAGTCCGACAGATGAAAGAGGCTACACCTTC. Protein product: CASSPTDERGYTF.

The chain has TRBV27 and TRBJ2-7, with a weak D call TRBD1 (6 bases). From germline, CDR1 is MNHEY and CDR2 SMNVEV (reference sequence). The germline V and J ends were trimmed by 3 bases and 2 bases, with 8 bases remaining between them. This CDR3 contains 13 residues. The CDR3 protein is CASSLGAPYEQYF. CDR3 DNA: TGTGCCAGCAGTTTGGGGGCCCCCTACGAGCAGTACTTC.

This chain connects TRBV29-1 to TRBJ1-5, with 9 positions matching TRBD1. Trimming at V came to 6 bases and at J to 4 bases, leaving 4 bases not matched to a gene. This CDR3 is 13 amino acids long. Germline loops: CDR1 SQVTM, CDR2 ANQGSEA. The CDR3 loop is CSVEGQGNQPQHF. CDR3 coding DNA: TGCAGCGTCGAGGGACAGGGAAATCAGCCCCAGCATTTT.

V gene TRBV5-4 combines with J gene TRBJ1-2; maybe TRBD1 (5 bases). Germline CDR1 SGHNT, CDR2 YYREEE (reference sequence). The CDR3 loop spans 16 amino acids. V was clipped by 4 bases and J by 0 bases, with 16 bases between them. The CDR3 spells CASSPGPKSSNYGYTF. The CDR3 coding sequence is TGTGCCAGCAGCCCAGGGCCGAAGTCCTCTAACTATGGCTACACCTTC.

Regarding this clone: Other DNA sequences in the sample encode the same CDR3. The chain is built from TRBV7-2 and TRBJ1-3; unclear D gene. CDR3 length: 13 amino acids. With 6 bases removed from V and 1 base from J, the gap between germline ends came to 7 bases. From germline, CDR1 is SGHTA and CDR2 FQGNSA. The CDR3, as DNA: TGTGCCAGCAGTCCGTCTTCTGGAAACACCATATATTTT. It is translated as CASSPSSGNTIYF.

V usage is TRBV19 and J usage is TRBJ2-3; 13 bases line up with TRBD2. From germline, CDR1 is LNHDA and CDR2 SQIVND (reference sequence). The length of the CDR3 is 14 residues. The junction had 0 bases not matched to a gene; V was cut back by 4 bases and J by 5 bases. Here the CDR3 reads CASSRTSGGDTQYF. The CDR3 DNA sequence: TGTGCCAGTAGTAGGACTAGCGGGGGAGATACGCAGTATTTT. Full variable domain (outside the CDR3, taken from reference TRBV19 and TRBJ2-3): DGGITQSPKYLFRKEGQNVTLSCEQNLNHDAMYWYRQDPGQGLRLIYYSQIVNDFQKGDIAEGYSVSREKKESFPLTVTSAQKNPTAFYLCASSRTSGGDTQYFGPGTRLTVL.

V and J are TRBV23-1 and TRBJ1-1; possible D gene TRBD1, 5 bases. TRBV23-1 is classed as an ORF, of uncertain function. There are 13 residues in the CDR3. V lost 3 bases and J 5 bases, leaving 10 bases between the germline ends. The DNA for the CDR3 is TGCGCCAGCAGTCACGGGGGTGGTACTGAAGCTTTCTTT. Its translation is CASSHGGGTEAFF.

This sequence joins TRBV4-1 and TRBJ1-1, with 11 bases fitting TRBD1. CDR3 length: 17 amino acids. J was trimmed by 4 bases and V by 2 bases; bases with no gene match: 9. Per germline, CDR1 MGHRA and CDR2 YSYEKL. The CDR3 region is CASSQSGTGGSGTEAFF. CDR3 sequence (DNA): TGCGCCAGCAGCCAAAGTGGGACAGGGGGATCAGGCACTGAAGCTTTCTTT.

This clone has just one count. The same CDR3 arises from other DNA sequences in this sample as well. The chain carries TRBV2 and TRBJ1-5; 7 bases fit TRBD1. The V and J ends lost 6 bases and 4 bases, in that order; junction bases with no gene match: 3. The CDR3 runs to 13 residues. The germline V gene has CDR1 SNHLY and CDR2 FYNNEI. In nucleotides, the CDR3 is TGTGCCAGCAGAGGACAGGTAAATCAGCCCCAGCATTTT. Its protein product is CASRGQVNQPQHF.

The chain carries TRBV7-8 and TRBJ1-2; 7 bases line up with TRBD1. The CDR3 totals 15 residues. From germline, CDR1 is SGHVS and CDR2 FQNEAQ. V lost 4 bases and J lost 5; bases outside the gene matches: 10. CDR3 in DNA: TGTGCCAGCAGCTCCAGGGGGGCCGGGACTTATGGCTACACCTTC. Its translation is CASSSRGAGTYGYTF. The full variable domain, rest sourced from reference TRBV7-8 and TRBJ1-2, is GAGVSQSPRYKVAKRGQDVALRCDPISGHVSLFWYQQALGQGPEFLTYFQNEAQLDKSGLPSDRFFAERPEGSVSTLKIQRTQQEDSAVYLCASSSRGAGTYGYTFGSGTRLTVV.

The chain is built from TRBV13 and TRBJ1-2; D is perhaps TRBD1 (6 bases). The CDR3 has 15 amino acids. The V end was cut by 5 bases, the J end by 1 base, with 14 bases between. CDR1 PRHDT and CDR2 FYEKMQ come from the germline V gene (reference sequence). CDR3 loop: CASSEFGQLNYGYTF. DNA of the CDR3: TGTGCCAGCAGCGAATTTGGACAGCTTAACTATGGCTACACCTTC.

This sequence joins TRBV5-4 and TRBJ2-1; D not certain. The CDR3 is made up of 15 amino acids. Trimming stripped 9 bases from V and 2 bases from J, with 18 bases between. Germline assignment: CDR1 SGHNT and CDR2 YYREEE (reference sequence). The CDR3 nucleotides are TGTGCCAACTCCCACTCGGAGACCCCCTACAATGAGCAGTTCTTC. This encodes CANSHSETPYNEQFF.

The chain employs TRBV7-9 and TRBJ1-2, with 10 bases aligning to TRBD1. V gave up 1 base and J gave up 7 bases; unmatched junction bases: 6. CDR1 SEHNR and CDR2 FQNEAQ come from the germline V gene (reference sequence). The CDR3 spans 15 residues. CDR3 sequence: CASSLEGQGVGGYTF. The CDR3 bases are TGTGCCAGCAGCTTAGAAGGACAGGGGGTAGGTGGCTACACCTTC.

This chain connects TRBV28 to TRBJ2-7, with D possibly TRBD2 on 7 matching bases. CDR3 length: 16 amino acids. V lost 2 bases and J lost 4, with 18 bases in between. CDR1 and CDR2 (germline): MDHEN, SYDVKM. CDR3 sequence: CASSLGGAHSFYEQYF. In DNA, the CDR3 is TGTGCCAGCAGTTTAGGGGGGGCCCACAGCTTTTACGAGCAGTACTTC. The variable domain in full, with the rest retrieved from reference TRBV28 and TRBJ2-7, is DVKVTQSSRYLVKRTGEKVFLECVQDMDHENMFWYRQDPGLGLRLIYFSYDVKMKEKGDIPEGYSVSREKKERFSLILESASTNQTSMYLCASSLGGAHSFYEQYFGPGTRLTVT.

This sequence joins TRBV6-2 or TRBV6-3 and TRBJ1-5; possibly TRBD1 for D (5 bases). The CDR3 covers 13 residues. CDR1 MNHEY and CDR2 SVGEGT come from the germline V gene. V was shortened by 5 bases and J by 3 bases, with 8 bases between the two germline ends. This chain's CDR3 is CASSRQSNQPQHF. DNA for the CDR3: TGTGCCAGCAGTCGACAGTCCAATCAGCCCCAGCATTTT.

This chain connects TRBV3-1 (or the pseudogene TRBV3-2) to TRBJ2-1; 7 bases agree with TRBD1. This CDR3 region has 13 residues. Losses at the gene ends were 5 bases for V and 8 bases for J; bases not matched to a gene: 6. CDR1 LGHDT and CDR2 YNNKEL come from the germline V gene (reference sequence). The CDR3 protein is CASSKQGRYEQFF. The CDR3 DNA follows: TGTGCCAGCAGCAAACAGGGGAGATATGAGCAGTTCTTC.

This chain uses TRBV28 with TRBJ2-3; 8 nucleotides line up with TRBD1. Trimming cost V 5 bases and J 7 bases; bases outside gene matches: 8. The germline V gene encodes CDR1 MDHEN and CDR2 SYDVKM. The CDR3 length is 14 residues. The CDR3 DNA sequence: TGTGCCAGCAGTCTGGGACAGGCGCCTAATACGCAGTATTTT. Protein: CASSLGQAPNTQYF. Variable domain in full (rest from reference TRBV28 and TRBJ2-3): DVKVTQSSRYLVKRTGEKVFLECVQDMDHENMFWYRQDPGLGLRLIYFSYDVKMKEKGDIPEGYSVSREKKERFSLILESASTNQTSMYLCASSLGQAPNTQYFGPGTRLTVL.

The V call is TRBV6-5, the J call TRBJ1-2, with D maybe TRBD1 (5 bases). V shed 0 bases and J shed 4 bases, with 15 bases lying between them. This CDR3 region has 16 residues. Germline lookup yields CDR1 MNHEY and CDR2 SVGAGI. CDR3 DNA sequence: TGTGCCAGCAGTTACTCGGGCAGGGCCCTTATCTATGGCTACACCTTC. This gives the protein CASSYSGRALIYGYTF.

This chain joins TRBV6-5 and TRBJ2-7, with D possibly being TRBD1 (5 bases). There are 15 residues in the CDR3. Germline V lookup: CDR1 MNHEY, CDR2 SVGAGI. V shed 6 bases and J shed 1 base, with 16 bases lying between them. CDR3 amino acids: CASRPGQVPSYEQYF. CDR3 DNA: TGTGCCAGCAGGCCCGGACAAGTACCGTCCTACGAGCAGTACTTC.

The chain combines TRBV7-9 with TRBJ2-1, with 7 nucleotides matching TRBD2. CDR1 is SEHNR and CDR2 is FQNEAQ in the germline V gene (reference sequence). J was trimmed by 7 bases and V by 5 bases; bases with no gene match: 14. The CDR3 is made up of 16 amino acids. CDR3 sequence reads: CASSPWEGPSRNEQFF. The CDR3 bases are TGTGCCAGCAGCCCTTGGGAGGGGCCCTCCAGAAATGAGCAGTTCTTC.

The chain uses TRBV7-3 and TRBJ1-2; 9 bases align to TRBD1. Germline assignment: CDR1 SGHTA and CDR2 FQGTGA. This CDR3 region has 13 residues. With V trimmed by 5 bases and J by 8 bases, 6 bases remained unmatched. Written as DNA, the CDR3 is TGTGCCAGCAGCCCGGGACAGGGTCGCGGCTACACCTTC. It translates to CASSPGQGRGYTF.

The CDR3 region is CASSLQGTSGGAYEQYF. CDR3 bases: TGTGCCAGCAGCCTGCAGGGGACTAGCGGGGGGGCCTACGAGCAGTACTTC. V and J are TRBV7-3 and TRBJ2-7, with 16 bases aligning to TRBD2. CDR3 length: 17 amino acids. The junction had 6 bases not matched to a gene; V was cut back by 5 bases and J by 2 bases. Looked up from germline, CDR1 is SGHTA and CDR2 is FQGTGA. Full variable domain (missing parts from reference TRBV7-3 and TRBJ2-7): GAGVSQTPSNKVTEKGKYVELRCDPISGHTALYWYRQSLGQGPEFLIYFQGTGAADDSGLPNDRFFAVRPEGSVSTLKIQRTERGDSAVYLCASSLQGTSGGAYEQYFGPGTRLTVT.